Listed here are 15 T cell receptor beta chains from one sample, sequenced in a study of blood T cells in healthy people across ages (dated by TCRdb to the mid-2010s). The library was produced with 5' RACE. The instrument was an Illumina HiSeq 2500. The second PCR ran for about 6 to 11 cycles and used a J-beta primer mix along with a sample-barcoded 5' primer. TCRdb redid the processing of the public reads, applying fastp at Q25 and MiXCR, and retained in-frame beta chains. Each CDR3 protein appears once, grouped with its most common genes and DNA. The sample records about 1.7 million distinct CDR3 sequences, 28% of which are singletons. The ten largest clones take up roughly 8.2% of the sample. The source material was blood. These receptors all stem from a woman aged 25-40 years in good health.

In its sample, this clonotype was seen many times. The chain recombines TRBV6-5 with TRBJ1-5; D gene unclear. Germline-derived CDR1 and CDR2 are MNHEY and SVGAGI. The CDR3 runs to 13 residues. V lost 6 bases and J lost 0, with 6 bases in between. The CDR3 region has the DNA TGTGCCAGCAGCCGGAATAGCAATCAGCCCCAGCATTTT. Its translation is CASSRNSNQPQHF.

This chain uses TRBV11-2 with TRBJ2-1, with TRBD2 matching 11 bases. CDR3 length equals 16 residues. Germline assignment: CDR1 SGHAT and CDR2 FQNNGV. V shed 1 base, J shed 10 bases, and the junction held 9 bases outside the gene matches. The chain's CDR3 is CASSLGRLAGGYEQFF. The DNA for the CDR3 is TGTGCCAGCAGCTTAGGTCGGCTAGCGGGAGGATACGAGCAGTTCTTC.

The CDR3 DNA is TGTGCCAGCAGCTTAGCGCGGGAGTCTAACGAGCAGTACTTC. It encodes CASSLARESNEQYF. This rearrangement joins TRBV7-2 to TRBJ2-7; TRBD2 aligns across 7 bases. The CDR3 runs to 14 residues. V shed 0 bases, J shed 5 bases, and the junction held 4 bases outside the gene matches. Germline CDR1 is SGHTA and CDR2 is FQGNSA.

Concerning this clonotype: Compared with germline, one end of the junction differs, possibly owing to a read error. This chain links TRBV7-2 with TRBJ2-3; TRBD2 aligns across 7 bases. The CDR3 spans 15 residues. CDR1 SGHTA and CDR2 FQGNSA come from the germline V gene. CDR3 residues: CVSSSTSVQTDTQYF. The CDR3 DNA reads TGTGTCAGCAGCTCAACTAGCGTACAAACAGATACGCAGTATTTT.

This clonotype has a handful of counts. The V call is TRBV7-9, the J call TRBJ2-3, with 10 positions matching TRBD2. This CDR3 has 16 amino acids. The V and J ends lost 6 bases and 4 bases, in that order; junction bases with no gene match: 10. Per germline, CDR1 SEHNR and CDR2 FQNEAQ (reference sequence). CDR3 coding DNA: TGTGCCAGCAGTCCGTCTAGCGGGAGATCCCCAGATACGCAGTATTTT. This codes for CASSPSSGRSPDTQYF.

This clonotype was seen only a few times. One end of the junction varies from germline; a read error may be responsible. This chain links TRBV11-1 with TRBJ1-6, with 9 bases lining up with TRBD1. CDR3 length: 16 residues. Germline V gene sequence: CDR1 SGHAT, CDR2 FQDESV (reference sequence). CDR3 DNA: TGTGCCAGCAGCAGCAAGGACAGGGGATTTGGTTCACCTCTCCACTTT. Amino acid sequence: CASSSKDRGFGSPLHF.

Of note for this clonotype: A much bigger clone sits one base away, suggesting this may be a read error. CDR3 DNA sequence: TGCAGCGTTGACTCCCGGGGTCAAGAGACCCAGTTCTTC. As protein: CSVDSRGQETQFF. The chain recombines TRBV29-1 with TRBJ2-5; D might be TRBD2 (5 bases). The closer fit of TRBJ2-1 to the DNA end suggests the J call may be wrong. Germline values: CDR1 SQVTM, CDR2 ANQGSEA. This CDR3 contains 13 residues.

This clonotype was observed a handful of times. The chain is built from TRBV20-1 and TRBJ2-5; TRBD1 matches at 8 bases. The trim removed 1 base at V and 5 bases at J, leaving 6 bases unmatched. The CDR3 covers 14 residues. CDR1 is DFQATT, CDR2 SNEGSKA, per germline (reference sequence). The CDR3 DNA is TGCAGTGCTAGAGTCCAGGGGGCTGGGGAGACCCAGTACTTC. This translates into CSARVQGAGETQYF.

The rearrangement joins TRBV4-3 to TRBJ2-6; no definite D call. Germline V gene lookup returns CDR1 LGHNA and CDR2 YSLEER. Between the trimmed V and J ends, which lost 3 bases and 0 bases, there was a span of 9 bases. The CDR3 consists of 16 residues. The CDR3 DNA reads as TGCGCCAGCAGCCAGGCAGGAATCTCTGGGGCCAACGTCCTGACTTTC. This translates into CASSQAGISGANVLTF.

This clonotype was seen more than once but under ten times. The V and J genes are TRBV20-1 and TRBJ2-1; possibly TRBD2 for D (6 bases). There are 12 residues in the CDR3. The germline V gene has CDR1 DFQATT and CDR2 SNEGSKA (reference sequence). The CDR3 region has the DNA TGCAGCACAAGCGGGTTTTACAATGAGCAGTTCTTC. It translates to CSTSGFYNEQFF.

The chain couples TRBV29-1 to TRBJ2-3; the D is unclear. The CDR3 loop spans 13 amino acids. Germline values: CDR1 SQVTM, CDR2 ANQGSEA. V dropped 6 bases and J dropped 2 bases, with 12 bases sitting between them. This CDR3 reads CSVGPGPTDTQYF. CDR3 in DNA: TGCAGCGTCGGCCCAGGCCCCACAGATACGCAGTATTTT.

Comment on this clonotype: One end of the junction does not line up with germline, which may come from a read error. The rearrangement joins TRBV5-1 to TRBJ1-1; D is perhaps TRBD1 (6 bases). CDR3 size: 16 residues. CDR1 is SGHRS, CDR2 YFSETQ, per germline. The CDR3 DNA sequence: TGCGTCAGCAGCCCATTTGGCCAGGGGACTGGGACTGAAGCTTTCTTT. Translation gives CVSSPFGQGTGTEAFF.

V and J are TRBV9 and TRBJ2-5, with D maybe TRBD2 (6 bases). V lost 0 bases and J 1 base, leaving 10 bases between the germline ends. In germline, CDR1 is SGDLS, CDR2 YYNGEE. This CDR3 is built from 15 residues. For the CDR3, the DNA is TGTGCCAGCAGCGTAGGGCGAGCGGGCCAAGAGACCCAGTACTTC. It translates to CASSVGRAGQETQYF.

In this sample, this clonotype turned up a few times. This chain links TRBV5-1 with TRBJ1-1; TRBD1 agrees at 8 bases. The CDR3 is 13 amino acids. V was clipped by 6 bases and J by 0 bases; unmatched bases: 1. Germline CDR1 and CDR2: SGHRS and YFSETQ. CDR3 amino acids: CASNRGMNTEAFF. The CDR3 DNA sequence: TGCGCCAGCAACAGGGGGATGAACACTGAAGCTTTCTTT.

This clonotype occurred many times. The rearrangement links TRBV6-5 to TRBJ2-3, with a tentative D call TRBD1 (7 bases). The CDR3 is 14 amino acids. V shed 4 bases and J shed 4 bases, with 12 bases lying between them. Germline V gene sequence: CDR1 MNHEY, CDR2 SVGAGI. The CDR3 protein is CASSLSRGADTQYF. The DNA of the CDR3 is TGTGCCAGCAGTTTATCCAGGGGGGCAGATACGCAGTATTTT.